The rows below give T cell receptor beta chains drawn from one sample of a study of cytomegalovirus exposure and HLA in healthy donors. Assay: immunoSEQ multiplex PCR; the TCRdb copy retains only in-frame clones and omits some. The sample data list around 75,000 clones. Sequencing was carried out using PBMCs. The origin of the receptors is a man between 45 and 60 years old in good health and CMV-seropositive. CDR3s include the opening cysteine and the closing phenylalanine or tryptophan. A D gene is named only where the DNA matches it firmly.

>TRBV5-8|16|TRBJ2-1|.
TGTGCCAGCAGCTTGCTAGCTGCCCTGAAGGACAATGAGCAGTTCTTC
CASSLLAALKDNEQFF
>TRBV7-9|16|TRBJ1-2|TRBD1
TGTGCCAGCAGCTCCGATAGACAGGGGGCAAACTATGGCTACACCTTC
CASSSDRQGANYGYTF
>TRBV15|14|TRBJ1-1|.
TGTGCCACCATCAGGGATGCTACGGGGACTGAAGCTTTCTTT
CATIRDATGTEAFF
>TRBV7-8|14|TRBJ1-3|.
TGTGCCAGCAGCGCCGAAGAGGCTGGAAACACCATATATTTT
CASSAEEAGNTIYF
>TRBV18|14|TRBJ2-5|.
TGTGCCAGCTCACCAGCGGGTAACCAAGAGACCCAGTACTTC
CASSPAGNQETQYF
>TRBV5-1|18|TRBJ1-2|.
TGCGCCAGCAGCTTGGGGGTGGAGGCAAGCCTCCAAGTCCATGGCTACACCTTC
CASSLGVEASLQVHGYTF
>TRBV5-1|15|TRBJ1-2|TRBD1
TGCGCCAGCAGCTCGGCCCCGAGACAGGGCTATGGCTACACCTTC
CASSSAPRQGYGYTF
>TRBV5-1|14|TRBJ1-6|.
TGCGCCAGCAGCTTGGAAGGGACTCTGACACCCCTCCACTTT
CASSLEGTLTPLHF
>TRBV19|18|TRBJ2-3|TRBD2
TGTGACACAAGCAAGTTGGAGGGTCTAGCGGTTAGCACAGATACGCAGTATTTT
CDTSKLEGLAVSTDTQYF
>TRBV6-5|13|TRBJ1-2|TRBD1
TGTGCCAGTTACCGGGACAGAAACTATGGCTACACCTTC
CASYRDRNYGYTF
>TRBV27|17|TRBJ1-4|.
TGTGCCAGCAGTTACCTCCGGGACACCTCAACTAATGAAAAACTGTTTTTT
CASSYLRDTSTNEKLFF
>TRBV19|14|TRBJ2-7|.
TGTGCCAGTAGCACTTCCCCCAGGGTCTACGAGCAGTACTTC
CASSTSPRVYEQYF
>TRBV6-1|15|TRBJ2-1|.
TGTGCCAGCATCGAGGGGGGGAGCATGTGGAATGAGCAGTTCTTC
CASIEGGSMWNEQFF
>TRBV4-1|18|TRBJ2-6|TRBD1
TGCGCCAGCAGCCACCAGGGGGTGGGTTTCTCTGGGGCCAACGTCCTGACTTTC
CASSHQGVGFSGANVLTF
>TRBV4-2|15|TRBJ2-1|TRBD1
TGTGCCAGCAGCCAAGAGGGGGACAGGGACGGTGAGCAGTTCTTC
CASSQEGDRDGEQFF
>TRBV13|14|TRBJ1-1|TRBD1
TGTGCCAGCAGCACGGGACAGCCGAACACTGAAGCTTTCTTT
CASSTGQPNTEAFF
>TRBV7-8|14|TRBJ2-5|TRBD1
TGTGCCAGCAGCCCTGGGACAGATCAAGAGACCCAGTACTTC
CASSPGTDQETQYF
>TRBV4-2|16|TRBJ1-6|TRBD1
TGTGCCAGCAGCCAAGAAAGGGACAGGGGCAACTCACCCCTCCACTTT
CASSQERDRGNSPLHF
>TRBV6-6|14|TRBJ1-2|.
TGTGCCAGCAGTTATCTCGGGGGAGGCTATGGCTACACCTTC
CASSYLGGGYGYTF
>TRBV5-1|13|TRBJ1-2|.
TGCGCCAGCAGTCCGGGACACGGAAATGGCTACACCTTC
CASSPGHGNGYTF
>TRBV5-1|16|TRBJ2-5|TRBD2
TGCGCCAGCGCCCTCGGAGCGGGGGGCCCTGAAGAGACCCAGTACTTC
CASALGAGGPEETQYF
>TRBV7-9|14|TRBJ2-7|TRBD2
TGTGCCAGCAGCCGGCCGGGAGGGGGATACGAGCAGTACTTC
CASSRPGGGYEQYF
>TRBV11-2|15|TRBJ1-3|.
TGTGCCAGCAGCCCCGTGGGGGGAATATTAAACACCATATATTTT
CASSPVGGILNTIYF
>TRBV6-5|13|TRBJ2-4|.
TGTGCCAGCACCTCCACGAGTGGAGACATTCAGTACTTC
CASTSTSGDIQYF
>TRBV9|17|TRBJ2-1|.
TGTGCCAGCAGCGTAGGCCTAGCGCGGAACCATTACAATGAGCAGTTCTTC
CASSVGLARNHYNEQFF
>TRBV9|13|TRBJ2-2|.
TGTGCCAGCAGCGTAGGGAGCACCGGGGAGCTGTTTTTT
CASSVGSTGELFF
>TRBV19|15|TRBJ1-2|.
TGTGCCAGTAGTATGATTAGCGGGACTAACTATGGCTACACCTTC
CASSMISGTNYGYTF
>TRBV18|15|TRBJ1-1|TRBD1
TGTGCCAGCTCACCTCTGGACAGGGTGAACACTGAAGCTTTCTTT
CASSPLDRVNTEAFF
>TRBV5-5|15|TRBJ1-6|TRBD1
TGTGCCAGCAGCAAAGGGACAGGGTCTAATTCACCCCTCCACTTT
CASSKGTGSNSPLHF